These T cell receptor beta chains were read from a single sample in a study of blood T cell repertoires in COVID-19. Repertoires were generated with immunoSEQ multiplex PCR, while TCRdb's copy carries only in-frame clones and drops some. The repertoire holds approximately 480,000 clones, nearly 90% seen once, with roughly 1% in the top ten. Sequenced sample: peripheral blood. Receptors originate from a man younger than 30 with COVID-19, enrolled during active disease. Both conserved end residues are part of each CDR3. Each record gives: V gene, clone size, D gene, J gene, CDR3 DNA, CDR3 protein. The D gene is left open where the match is weak. Clone size is shown for a subset of rows, as once, few, many or a class of expanded clone.

v_gene: TRBV7-9; abundance: .; d_gene: .; j_gene: TRBJ1-2; CDR3nt: TGTGCCAGCAGCTTAGTGGCAGCGGGTGGCTACACCTTC; CDR3aa: CASSLVAAGGYTF
v_gene: TRBV11-3; abundance: .; d_gene: TRBD2; j_gene: TRBJ2-1; CDR3nt: TGTGCCAGCAGCTTAGGCGGGAGGGGCTCCTACAATGAGCAGTTCTTC; CDR3aa: CASSLGGRGSYNEQFF
v_gene: TRBV30; abundance: .; d_gene: .; j_gene: TRBJ2-5; CDR3nt: TGTGCCTGGAGTTCGGAGGGAAGGCGGGAGACCCAGTACTTC; CDR3aa: CAWSSEGRRETQYF
v_gene: TRBV6-4; abundance: once; d_gene: .; j_gene: TRBJ2-5; CDR3nt: TGTGCCAGCAGTGACGTCGTTAACCAAGAGACCCAGTACTTC; CDR3aa: CASSDVVNQETQYF
v_gene: TRBV6-5; abundance: .; d_gene: TRBD1; j_gene: TRBJ1-2; CDR3nt: TGTGCCAGCACCACACAGGGGTACTATGGCTACACCTTC; CDR3aa: CASTTQGYYGYTF
v_gene: TRBV4-1; abundance: .; d_gene: .; j_gene: TRBJ2-7; CDR3nt: TGCGCCAGCAGCCAAGCTGCGGGACAGTCCTACGAGCAGTACTTC; CDR3aa: CASSQAAGQSYEQYF
v_gene: TRBV15; abundance: .; d_gene: .; j_gene: TRBJ2-2; CDR3nt: TGTGCCACCAGCAGACCAACCTATGGAGGGGGCCTGAACACCGGGGAGCTGTTTTTT; CDR3aa: CATSRPTYGGGLNTGELFF
v_gene: TRBV3-1/TRBV3-2; abundance: .; d_gene: TRBD1; j_gene: TRBJ1-4; CDR3nt: TGTGCCAGCAGCCAAGGAGGGGGACAGGGGGCGGGAAAACTGTTTTTT; CDR3aa: CASSQGGGQGAGKLFF
v_gene: TRBV7-3; abundance: .; d_gene: TRBD2; j_gene: TRBJ2-2; CDR3nt: TGTGCCAGGGGGATCAGCGGGATTGGTTCCGGGGAGCTGTTTTTT; CDR3aa: CARGISGIGSGELFF
v_gene: TRBV2; abundance: .; d_gene: .; j_gene: TRBJ1-2; CDR3nt: TGTGCCAGCAAAGGGTTCAGGGAGGGGTATGGCTACACCTTC; CDR3aa: CASKGFREGYGYTF
v_gene: TRBV5-1; abundance: few; d_gene: .; j_gene: TRBJ1-1; CDR3nt: TGCGCCAGCAGCCTGGACCAAGAGCCTGAAGCTTTCTTT; CDR3aa: CASSLDQEPEAFF
v_gene: TRBV18; abundance: .; d_gene: .; j_gene: TRBJ2-7; CDR3nt: TGTGCCAGCTCACCGCGGTCAGTCTACGAGCAGTACTTC; CDR3aa: CASSPRSVYEQYF
v_gene: TRBV5-8; abundance: .; d_gene: TRBD2; j_gene: TRBJ2-1; CDR3nt: TGTGCCAGCAGCTTGGCCCGGACTAGCGGGGGGAACAATGAGCAGTTCTTC; CDR3aa: CASSLARTSGGNNEQFF
v_gene: TRBV2; abundance: .; d_gene: TRBD1; j_gene: TRBJ2-5; CDR3nt: TGTGCCAGCATCGAACAGGGGCTACCATGGGCCCAGTACTTC; CDR3aa: CASIEQGLPWAQYF
v_gene: TRBV11-3; abundance: .; d_gene: .; j_gene: TRBJ1-1; CDR3nt: TGTGCCAGCAGCAACGGACAGTTGAACACTGAAGCTTTCTTT; CDR3aa: CASSNGQLNTEAFF
v_gene: TRBV27; abundance: .; d_gene: .; j_gene: TRBJ2-2; CDR3nt: TGTGCCAGCAGTTTCGGCCTAGCCGTGAACACCGGGGAGCTGTTTTTT; CDR3aa: CASSFGLAVNTGELFF
v_gene: TRBV30; abundance: .; d_gene: TRBD2; j_gene: TRBJ2-7; CDR3nt: TGTGCCTGGAGTGTATCGCGGGGGGTCCCCTACGAGCAGTACTTC; CDR3aa: CAWSVSRGVPYEQYF
v_gene: TRBV7-9; abundance: .; d_gene: .; j_gene: TRBJ2-2; CDR3nt: TGTGCCAGCAGCTTAGTTTACAGGGCAAACACCGGGGAGCTGTTTTTT; CDR3aa: CASSLVYRANTGELFF
v_gene: TRBV19; abundance: .; d_gene: .; j_gene: TRBJ2-1; CDR3nt: TGTGCCAGTAGTATCGTGCCAGGGATTCGCAATGAGCAGTTCTTC; CDR3aa: CASSIVPGIRNEQFF
v_gene: TRBV30; abundance: .; d_gene: .; j_gene: TRBJ1-4; CDR3nt: TGTGCCCTGGACCCGGGAGAAAAACTGTTTTTT; CDR3aa: CALDPGEKLFF
v_gene: TRBV6-6; abundance: once; d_gene: .; j_gene: TRBJ2-3; CDR3nt: TGTGCCAGCAGTTACTCGGGCAGCACAGATACGCAGTATTTT; CDR3aa: CASSYSGSTDTQYF
v_gene: TRBV5-1; abundance: .; d_gene: .; j_gene: TRBJ2-5; CDR3nt: TGCGCCAGCAGCTTGGTGTCCAGTCAAGAGACCCAGTACTTC; CDR3aa: CASSLVSSQETQYF
v_gene: TRBV5-6; abundance: .; d_gene: .; j_gene: TRBJ1-6; CDR3nt: TGTGCCAGCAGCCACCAGAGGCCACCCCTCCACTTT; CDR3aa: CASSHQRPPLHF
v_gene: TRBV4-1; abundance: .; d_gene: TRBD2; j_gene: TRBJ2-3; CDR3nt: TGCGCCAGCAGCCAAGAGGCGGGGGGCACAGATACGCAGTATTTT; CDR3aa: CASSQEAGGTDTQYF
v_gene: TRBV9; abundance: .; d_gene: TRBD2; j_gene: TRBJ2-1; CDR3nt: TGTGCCAGCAGCGTAGGACATAGCGGGGGGAACAATGAGCAGTTCTTC; CDR3aa: CASSVGHSGGNNEQFF
v_gene: TRBV5-1; abundance: few; d_gene: .; j_gene: TRBJ2-1; CDR3nt: TGCGCCAGCAGCTTGGATGGTAGTGAAAATGAGCAGTTCTTC; CDR3aa: CASSLDGSENEQFF
v_gene: TRBV6-5; abundance: .; d_gene: .; j_gene: TRBJ2-2; CDR3nt: TGTGCCAGCAGGAGGGTTGAGAACACCGGGGAGCTGTTTTTT; CDR3aa: CASRRVENTGELFF
v_gene: TRBV18; abundance: .; d_gene: .; j_gene: TRBJ2-7; CDR3nt: TGTGCCAGCTCAACCGGGGAATACGAGCAGTACTTC; CDR3aa: CASSTGEYEQYF
v_gene: TRBV20-1; abundance: .; d_gene: .; j_gene: TRBJ1-1; CDR3nt: TGCAGTGCAGGGGACACTGAAGCTTTCTTT; CDR3aa: CSAGDTEAFF
v_gene: TRBV7-2; abundance: .; d_gene: TRBD2; j_gene: TRBJ2-5; CDR3nt: TGTGCCAGCGCCAGCCGGAGCGGGAGATTCCTCGAGACCCAGTACTTC; CDR3aa: CASASRSGRFLETQYF
v_gene: TRBV24-1; abundance: .; d_gene: .; j_gene: TRBJ1-1; CDR3nt: TGTGCCGCCGCAAGACACGGAGCTTTCTTT; CDR3aa: CAAARHGAFF
v_gene: TRBV9; abundance: .; d_gene: .; j_gene: TRBJ2-3; CDR3nt: TGTGCCAGCAGCGTAGGAGCAGGGACTTCCCCCACAGATACGCAGTATTTT; CDR3aa: CASSVGAGTSPTDTQYF
v_gene: TRBV4-1; abundance: .; d_gene: .; j_gene: TRBJ1-2; CDR3nt: TGCGCCAGCAGCCACCCAATAACGGGGGGCCTCGGGGCCGGTAACTATGGCTACACCTTC; CDR3aa: CASSHPITGGLGAGNYGYTF
v_gene: TRBV5-1; abundance: .; d_gene: .; j_gene: TRBJ2-5; CDR3nt: TGCGCCAGCAAGGTGCAGGGGCTTTCAGAGACCCAGTACTTC; CDR3aa: CASKVQGLSETQYF
v_gene: TRBV3-1/TRBV3-2; abundance: .; d_gene: .; j_gene: TRBJ2-1; CDR3nt: TGTGCCAGCAGCCGCTCGGGTGGAGTGAATGAGCAGTTCTTC; CDR3aa: CASSRSGGVNEQFF
v_gene: TRBV6-5; abundance: .; d_gene: .; j_gene: TRBJ1-3; CDR3nt: TGTGCCAGCAGTTACGGGGCAGGCTTCTCTGGAAACACCATATATTTT; CDR3aa: CASSYGAGFSGNTIYF
v_gene: TRBV7-9; abundance: .; d_gene: TRBD1; j_gene: TRBJ2-7; CDR3nt: TGTGCCAGCAGCAGAGGGACAGGGAACCACATAGTAGCCTACGAGCAGTACTTC; CDR3aa: CASSRGTGNHIVAYEQYF
v_gene: TRBV5-4; abundance: .; d_gene: TRBD1; j_gene: TRBJ1-3; CDR3nt: TGTGCCAGCAGCTCGACAGGGGGCTCTGGAAACACCATATATTTT; CDR3aa: CASSSTGGSGNTIYF
v_gene: TRBV2; abundance: .; d_gene: .; j_gene: TRBJ1-4; CDR3nt: TGTGCCAGCCGGCTCAAACCGGGGGGGTGGCGTGAAAAACTGTTTTTT; CDR3aa: CASRLKPGGWREKLFF
v_gene: TRBV5-1; abundance: once; d_gene: .; j_gene: TRBJ2-7; CDR3nt: TGCGCCAGCAGCTTGGATCGGGGAAAATACGAGCAGTACTTC; CDR3aa: CASSLDRGKYEQYF
v_gene: TRBV7-8; abundance: .; d_gene: .; j_gene: TRBJ1-1; CDR3nt: TGTGCCAGCAGCTCATACAGCCTTTCGAACACTGAAGCTTTCTTT; CDR3aa: CASSSYSLSNTEAFF
v_gene: TRBV7-6; abundance: .; d_gene: .; j_gene: TRBJ2-7; CDR3nt: TGTGCCAGCAGCTTAGATAGGCAGGACTACGAGCAGTACTTC; CDR3aa: CASSLDRQDYEQYF